A single sample gave rise to the 9 T cell receptor beta chains below, sequenced in a study of Ad26.COV2.S vaccination and SARS-CoV-2 variants. Here immunoSEQ multiplex PCR was the method, and the copy in TCRdb shows in-frame clones only, minus some. There are 500,000 or so clones in the sample; about 91% occur only once, and approximately 2.5% lies in the top ten. The treatment here: 15 to 20 received Ad26.COV2.S at low or high dose, single or two shots; several received placebo; per-sample allocation not given. Each sample was drawn 63 days after the first injection (of vaccine or placebo). The material sequenced was peripheral blood, taken in a trial of Ad26.COV2.S vaccine versus placebo. These receptors were obtained from a person aged 18-60 years who received the Ad26.COV2.S COVID-19 vaccine or a placebo.

The J gene is TRBJ1-1, the V gene TRBV5-6, with 7 positions matching TRBD1. The CDR3 consists of 14 residues. The ends lost 4 bases at V and 10 bases at J; junction bases unmatched: 13. CDR1 is SGHDT, CDR2 YYEEEE, per germline. CDR3 amino acids: CASSTGQARMVAFF. The CDR3 DNA follows: TGTGCCAGCAGCACCGGACAGGCCCGGATGGTAGCTTTCTTT.

V gene TRBV7-9 combines with J gene TRBJ2-3; D may be TRBD1 (5 bases). Germline V gene data show CDR1 as SEHNR and CDR2 as FQNEAQ (reference sequence). The CDR3 is made up of 11 amino acids. Between the trimmed V and J ends, which lost 5 bases and 10 bases, there was a span of 10 bases. The DNA for the CDR3 is TGTGCCAGCAGCCGCAGGGTGGCGCAGTATTTT. As protein: CASSRRVAQYF.

The chain uses TRBV10-3 and TRBJ1-2; 8 bases match TRBD1. The CDR3 runs to 16 residues. Germline-derived CDR1 and CDR2 are ENHRY and SYGVKD. V was clipped by 6 bases and J by 4 bases; unmatched bases: 13. For the CDR3, the DNA is TGTGCCATCAGCAACTCAGGAGACAGGGGCGCCTATGGCTACACCTTC. This encodes CAISNSGDRGAYGYTF.

The chain recombines TRBV30 with TRBJ1-5; D gene ambiguous. CDR1 is GTSNPN and CDR2 is SVGIG in the germline V gene (reference sequence). This CDR3 comprises 14 residues. Between the trimmed V and J ends, which lost 0 bases and 6 bases, there was a span of 12 bases. CDR3 bases: TGTGCCTGGAGTGTAACGCAGGTTGCTCAGCCCCAGCATTTT. It yields the protein CAWSVTQVAQPQHF.

This clone was counted a single time. The CDR3 reads CASSIRPATQVPQYF. The CDR3 coding sequence is TGTGCCAGTAGTATTCGGCCGGCAACTCAGGTTCCCCAGTACTTC. The chain joins TRBV19 to TRBJ2-5; D is uncertain. Germline values: CDR1 LNHDA, CDR2 SQIVND (reference sequence). V was cut by 3 bases and J by 9 bases, with 20 bases left in between. The CDR3 sequence is 15 residues long. The full variable domain, completed using reference TRBV19 and TRBJ2-5, is DGGITQSPKYLFRKEGQNVTLSCEQNLNHDAMYWYRQDPGQGLRLIYYSQIVNDFQKGDIAEGYSVSREKKESFPLTVTSAQKNPTAFYLCASSIRPATQVPQYFGPGTRLLVL.

The chain joins TRBV6-2 or TRBV6-3 to TRBJ2-7; TRBD2 matches 7 bases. This CDR3 is built from 14 residues. Germline assignment: CDR1 MNHEY and CDR2 SVGEGT. J was trimmed by 5 bases and V by 4 bases; bases with no gene match: 8. The CDR3 bases are TGTGCCAGCAGTTGGGGGGGAGTCTTAAACGAGCAGTACGTC. Translating gives CASSWGGVLNEQYV.

The rearrangement uses TRBV12-3 or TRBV12-4 and TRBJ1-2; D is unclear. The CDR3 is 12 amino acids. The V end lost 8 bases, the J end lost 4 bases, and 11 bases lay between the germline ends. CDR3: CASYEVGYGYTF. DNA of the CDR3: TGTGCCAGCTATGAGGTTGGCTATGGCTACACCTTC.

This clone was found once. The rearrangement joins TRBV5-5 to TRBJ1-2; 10 nucleotides line up with TRBD1. The CDR3 loop spans 15 amino acids. Per the germline V gene, CDR1 is SGHKS and CDR2 is YYEKEE (reference sequence). After removal of 4 bases from V and 6 bases from J, the junction contained 9 bases not matched to a gene. For the CDR3, the DNA is TGTGCCAGCAGCCCCCCGACAGGGGGCGCGGATGGCTACACCTTC. Its protein is CASSPPTGGADGYTF.

The chain couples TRBV27 to TRBJ1-2; D unresolved. Germline CDR1 MNHEY, CDR2 SMNVEV (reference sequence). V was trimmed by 7 bases and J by 3 bases, leaving 15 bases between them. The CDR3 is 14 amino acids. The CDR3 sequence: CASTKAGTYYGYTF. The CDR3 region has the DNA TGTGCCAGCACCAAAGCCGGAACTTACTATGGCTACACCTTC.